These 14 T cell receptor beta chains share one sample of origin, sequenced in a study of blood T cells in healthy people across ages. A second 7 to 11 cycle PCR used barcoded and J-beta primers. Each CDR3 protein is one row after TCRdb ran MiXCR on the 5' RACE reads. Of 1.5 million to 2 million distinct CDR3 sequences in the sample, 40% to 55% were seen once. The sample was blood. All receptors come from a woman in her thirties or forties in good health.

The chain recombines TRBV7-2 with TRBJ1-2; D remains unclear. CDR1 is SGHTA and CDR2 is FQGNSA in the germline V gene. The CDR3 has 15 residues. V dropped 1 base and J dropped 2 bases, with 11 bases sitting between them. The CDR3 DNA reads TGTGCCAGCAGCTTAGACGGGCGCTGGAACTATGGCTACACCTTC. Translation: CASSLDGRWNYGYTF.

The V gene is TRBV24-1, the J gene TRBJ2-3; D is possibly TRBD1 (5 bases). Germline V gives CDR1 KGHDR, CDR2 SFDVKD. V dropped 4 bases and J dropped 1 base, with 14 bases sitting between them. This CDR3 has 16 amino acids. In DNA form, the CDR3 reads TGTGCCACCAGTGACCCATCAGGGTTACGCACAGATACGCAGTATTTT. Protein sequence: CATSDPSGLRTDTQYF.

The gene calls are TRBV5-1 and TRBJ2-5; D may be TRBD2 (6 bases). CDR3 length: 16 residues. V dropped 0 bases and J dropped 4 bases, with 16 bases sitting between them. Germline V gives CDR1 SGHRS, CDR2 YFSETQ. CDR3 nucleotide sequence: TGCGCCAGCAGCTTGGCCTACGGAGGGGACTTAGAGACCCAGTACTTC. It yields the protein CASSLAYGGDLETQYF.

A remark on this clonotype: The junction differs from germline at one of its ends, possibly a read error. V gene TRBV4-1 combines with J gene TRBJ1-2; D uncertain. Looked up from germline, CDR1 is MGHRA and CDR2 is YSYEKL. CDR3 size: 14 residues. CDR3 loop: CASSQGTQKRGCTF. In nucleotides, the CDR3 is TGCGCCAGCAGCCAAGGGACCCAAAAGCGAGGCTGCACCTTC.

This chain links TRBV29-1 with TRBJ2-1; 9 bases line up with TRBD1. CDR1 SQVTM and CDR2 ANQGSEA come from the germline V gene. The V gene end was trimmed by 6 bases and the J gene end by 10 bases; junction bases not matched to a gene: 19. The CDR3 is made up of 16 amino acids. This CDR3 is CSVAFPGQGLIREQFF. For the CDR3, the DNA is TGCAGCGTCGCCTTCCCGGGACAGGGCTTGATCAGGGAGCAGTTCTTC.

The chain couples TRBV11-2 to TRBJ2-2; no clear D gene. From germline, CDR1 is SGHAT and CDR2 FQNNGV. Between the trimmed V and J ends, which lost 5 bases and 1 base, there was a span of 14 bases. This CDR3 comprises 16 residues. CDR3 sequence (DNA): TGTGCCAGCAGCCCTATAGGGCGGATGAACACCGGGGAGCTGTTTTTT. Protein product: CASSPIGRMNTGELFF. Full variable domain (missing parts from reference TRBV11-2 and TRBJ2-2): EAGVAQSPRYKIIEKRQSVAFWCNPISGHATLYWYQQILGQGPKLLIQFQNNGVVDDSQLPKDRFSAERLKGVDSTLKIQPAKLEDSAVYLCASSPIGRMNTGELFFGEGSRLTVL.

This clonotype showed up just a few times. The CDR3 region is CASSTTGGTETQYF. For the CDR3, the DNA is TGTGCCAGCAGCACCACGGGGGGCACGGAGACCCAGTACTTC. The chain links TRBV7-2 to TRBJ2-5, with D tentatively TRBD2 (7 bases). The CDR3 is 14 residues long. The V and J ends lost 5 bases and 5 bases respectively, with 15 bases between them. Germline V lookup: CDR1 SGHTA, CDR2 FQGNSA.

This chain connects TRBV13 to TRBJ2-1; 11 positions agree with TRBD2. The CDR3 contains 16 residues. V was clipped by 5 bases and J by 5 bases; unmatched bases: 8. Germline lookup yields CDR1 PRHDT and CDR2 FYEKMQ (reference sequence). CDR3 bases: TGTGCCAGCAGCCTGGGACTAGCGGCCACCGACAATGAGCAGTTCTTC. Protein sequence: CASSLGLAATDNEQFF.

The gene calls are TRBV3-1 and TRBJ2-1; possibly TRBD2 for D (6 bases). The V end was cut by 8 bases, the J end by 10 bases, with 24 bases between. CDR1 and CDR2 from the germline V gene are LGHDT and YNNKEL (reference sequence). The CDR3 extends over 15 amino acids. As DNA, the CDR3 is TGTGCCAGCGAAAGGCGGGCCAGTAGCGGTTTGGAGCAGTTCTTC. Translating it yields CASERRASSGLEQFF.

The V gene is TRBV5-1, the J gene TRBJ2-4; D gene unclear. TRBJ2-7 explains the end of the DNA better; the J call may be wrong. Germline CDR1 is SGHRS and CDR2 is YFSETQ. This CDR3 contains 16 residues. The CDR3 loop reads CASSLKSAGIRYEQYF. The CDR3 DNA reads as TGCGCCAGCAGCTTGAAGTCTGCAGGTATTAGATACGAGCAGTACTTC.

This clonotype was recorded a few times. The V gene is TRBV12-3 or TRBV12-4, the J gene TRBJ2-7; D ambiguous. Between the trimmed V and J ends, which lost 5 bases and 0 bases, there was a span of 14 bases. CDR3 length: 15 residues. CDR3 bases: TGTGCCAGCAGTCCATACGGTCCCGGCTCCTACGAGCAGTACTTC. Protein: CASSPYGPGSYEQYF.

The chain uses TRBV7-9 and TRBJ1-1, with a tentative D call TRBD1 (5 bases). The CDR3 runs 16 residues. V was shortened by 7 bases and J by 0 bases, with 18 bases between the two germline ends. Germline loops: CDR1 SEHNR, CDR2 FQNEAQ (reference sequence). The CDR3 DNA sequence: TGTGCCAGCACCAATCGCGCGGGGGACCTGAACACTGAAGCTTTCTTT. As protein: CASTNRAGDLNTEAFF.

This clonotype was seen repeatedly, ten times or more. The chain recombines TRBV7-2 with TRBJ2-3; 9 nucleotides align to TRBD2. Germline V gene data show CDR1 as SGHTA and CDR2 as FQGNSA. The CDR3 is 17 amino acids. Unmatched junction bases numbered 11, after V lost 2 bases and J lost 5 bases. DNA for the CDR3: TGTGCCAGCAGCTTAAGGGGAGGGGGACTAGCTAAAGATACGCAGTATTTT. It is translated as CASSLRGGGLAKDTQYF.

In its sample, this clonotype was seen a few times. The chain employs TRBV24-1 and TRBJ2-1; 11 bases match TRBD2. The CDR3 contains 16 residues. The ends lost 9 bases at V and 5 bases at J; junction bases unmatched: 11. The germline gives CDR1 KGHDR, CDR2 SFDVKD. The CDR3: CATGDSGGDNHNEQFF. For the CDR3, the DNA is TGTGCCACCGGCGATAGCGGGGGGGATAATCACAATGAGCAGTTCTTC.